Described below is a single T cell receptor beta chain sequence and its context. This clone was seen only once. Its antigen has not been determined. No qualities accompany the bases; no much larger clone lies one base away. This entry belongs to a study of a mutant IDH1 vaccine in newly diagnosed glioma (dated by TCRdb to the early 2020s). For the study in its entirety: Patients were given eight vaccinations, in weeks 1, 3, 5, 7, 11, 15, 19 and 23, which matched visits V03 through V10. Vaccination started 4-6 weeks after radiotherapy alone, or was given together with temozolomide cycles in the groups whose treatment included chemotherapy. The approximately 32 treated patients were approximately 62% male and approximately 40% female, with a mean age of approximately 40 years. Prior to enrollment, standard therapy consisting of radiotherapy alone, temozolomide alone, or radiochemotherapy with temozolomide had been administered to patients, with the combination being received by most patients. Six visits were used for peripheral blood collection: V03 (baseline), V05, V07, V10, V12 and V13. Longitudinal TCRB deep sequencing was done for some 25 treated patients, wherever samples were available for exploratory analyses. What the work shows at the level of the full study, not this receptor alone: Selection of PBMC samples for TCRB deep sequencing was based on availability. Vaccine-induced immune responses across multiple MHC alleles were detected in 85% to 95% of patients. No apparent relationship was observed between pseudoprogression and alterations in the top peripheral T cell clonotypes detected by TCRB sequencing. It was noted by the authors that analyses of patient blood samples could not be reproduced owing to sample limitations.

Interpreted using the paper, the time point label stands for: week 11, during vaccination. Each vaccine dose was 300 ug of a 20-mer mutant IDH1 peptide in Montanide, given subcutaneously with topical imiquimod. All donors had newly diagnosed IDH1-mutant astrocytomas of WHO grade 3 or 4 that showed loss of nuclear ATRX. The samples were drawn from NOA16, a multicentre, single-arm, open-label phase I trial in Germany that tested a mutant IDH1 peptide vaccine in humans for the first time. Genomic DNA for TCRB sequencing was isolated from EDTA blood with the DNeasy Blood and Tissue Kit. Library preparation used the immunoSEQ multiplex PCR assay. Rearranged TCR beta chain sequences were amplified with the hsTCRB Kit following the manufacturer's protocol. TCRB libraries were sequenced on an Illumina MiSeq. The original methods were these. The kit vendor's proprietary platform handled demultiplexing, trimming and gene mapping. Not all clones reach the TCRdb copy of this immuneACCESS table, which keeps in-frame sequences only. Checked studies attribute under half of the gap to unresolved V genes and leave the rest unexplained. V and J calls and clone size follow that table, whereas D and trimming were derived from the DNA. A total of roughly 60,000 clones appear in this sample, about four fifths of them only once. The ten largest clones take up around 3.3% of the sample.

The germline V gene gives CDR1 as MDHEN and CDR2 as SYDVKM. V is clipped by 7 bases and J by 2 bases, and the sequence between their germline boundaries is 12 bases long. The CDR3, from cysteine to phenylalanine, totals 13 residues. The sequence is cut down to CDR3 DNA, 39 bases in frame from base 1. The material was PBMCs, obtained from a glioma patient whose treatment included an IDH1 peptide vaccine. The chain links TRBV28 with TRBJ2-7; the D gene is tentatively TRBD1 or TRBD2, each matching 5 bases. This receptor was identified in a man aged 25-45 years with glioma. Here the CDR3 is given as CASTGTAPYEQYF. The nucleotide sequence reads TGTGCCAGCACCGGGACGGCCCCCTACGAGCAGTACTTC.